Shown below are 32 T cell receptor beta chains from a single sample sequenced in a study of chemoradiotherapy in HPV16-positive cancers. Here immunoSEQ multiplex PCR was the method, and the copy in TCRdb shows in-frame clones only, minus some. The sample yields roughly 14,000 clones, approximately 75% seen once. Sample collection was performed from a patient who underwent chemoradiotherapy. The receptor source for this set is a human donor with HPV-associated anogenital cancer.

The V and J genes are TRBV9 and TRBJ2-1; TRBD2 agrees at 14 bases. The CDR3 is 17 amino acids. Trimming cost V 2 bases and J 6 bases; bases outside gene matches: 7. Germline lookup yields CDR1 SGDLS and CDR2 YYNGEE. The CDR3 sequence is CASSVKRGTSGSNEQFF. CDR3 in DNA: TGTGCCAGCAGCGTTAAACGGGGGACTAGCGGGAGCAATGAGCAGTTCTTC.

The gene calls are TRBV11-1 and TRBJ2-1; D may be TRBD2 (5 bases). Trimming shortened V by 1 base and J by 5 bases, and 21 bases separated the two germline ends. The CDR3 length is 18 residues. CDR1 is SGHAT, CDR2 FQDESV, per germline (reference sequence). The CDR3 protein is CASSLVSPRHLGDNEQFF. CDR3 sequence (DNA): TGTGCCAGCAGCTTAGTGAGTCCCAGGCACCTGGGAGACAATGAGCAGTTCTTC. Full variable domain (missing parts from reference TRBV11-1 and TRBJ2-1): EAEVAQSPRYKITEKSQAVAFWCDPISGHATLYWYRQILGQGPELLVQFQDESVVDDSQLPKDRFSAERLKGVDSTLKIQPAELGDSAMYLCASSLVSPRHLGDNEQFFGPGTRLTVL.

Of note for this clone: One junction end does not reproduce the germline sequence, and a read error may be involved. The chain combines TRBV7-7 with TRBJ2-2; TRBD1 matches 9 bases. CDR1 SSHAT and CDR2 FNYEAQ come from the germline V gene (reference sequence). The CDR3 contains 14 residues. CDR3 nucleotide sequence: TGTGCTAGCAGACGGGACAGGGAGGCCGGGGAGCTGTTTTTT. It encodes CASRRDREAGELFF.

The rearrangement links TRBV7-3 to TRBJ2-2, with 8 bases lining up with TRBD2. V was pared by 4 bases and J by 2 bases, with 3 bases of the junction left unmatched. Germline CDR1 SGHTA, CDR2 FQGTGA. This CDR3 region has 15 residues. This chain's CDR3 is CASSSLAGNTGELFF. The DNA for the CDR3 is TGTGCCAGCAGCTCCTTAGCGGGAAACACCGGGGAGCTGTTTTTT.

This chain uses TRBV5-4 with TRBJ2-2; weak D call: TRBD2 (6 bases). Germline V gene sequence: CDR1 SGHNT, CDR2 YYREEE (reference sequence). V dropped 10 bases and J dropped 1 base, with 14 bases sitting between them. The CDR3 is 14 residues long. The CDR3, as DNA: TGTGCCGTAGGGACTGGCATGAACACCGGGGAGCTGTTTTTT. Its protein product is CAVGTGMNTGELFF. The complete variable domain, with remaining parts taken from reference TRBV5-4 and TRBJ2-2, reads ETGVTQSPTHLIKTRGQQVTLRCSSQSGHNTVSWYQQALGQGPQFIFQYYREEENGRGNFPPRFSGLQFPNYSSELNVNALELDDSALYLCAVGTGMNTGELFFGEGSRLTVL.

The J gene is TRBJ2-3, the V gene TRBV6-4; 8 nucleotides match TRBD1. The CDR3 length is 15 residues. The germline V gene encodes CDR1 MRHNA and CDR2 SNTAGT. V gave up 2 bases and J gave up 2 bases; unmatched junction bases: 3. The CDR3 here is CASSDGQGATDTQYF. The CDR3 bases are TGTGCCAGCAGTGACGGGCAGGGGGCCACAGATACGCAGTATTTT.

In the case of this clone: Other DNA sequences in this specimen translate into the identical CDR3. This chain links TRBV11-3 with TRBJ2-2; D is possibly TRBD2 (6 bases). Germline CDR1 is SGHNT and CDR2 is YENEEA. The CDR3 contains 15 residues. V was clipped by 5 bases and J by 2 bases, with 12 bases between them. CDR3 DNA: TGTGCCAGCAGCCTGGGACTCTCCAACACCGGGGAGCTGTTTTTT. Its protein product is CASSLGLSNTGELFF.

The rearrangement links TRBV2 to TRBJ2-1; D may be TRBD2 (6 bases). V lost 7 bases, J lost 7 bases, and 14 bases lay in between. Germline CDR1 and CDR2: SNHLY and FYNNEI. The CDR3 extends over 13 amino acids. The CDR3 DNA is TGTGCCAGCACTGGGGGGTGGGGGAATGAGCAGTTCTTC. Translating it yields CASTGGWGNEQFF.

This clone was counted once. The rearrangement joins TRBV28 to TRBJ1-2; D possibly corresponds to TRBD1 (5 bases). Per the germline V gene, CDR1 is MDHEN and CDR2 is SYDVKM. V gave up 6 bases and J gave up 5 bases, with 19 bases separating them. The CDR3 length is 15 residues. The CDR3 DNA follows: TGTGCCAGCAGAGTTTTCGGGGACGGGGCTTATGGCTACACCTTC. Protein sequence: CASRVFGDGAYGYTF.

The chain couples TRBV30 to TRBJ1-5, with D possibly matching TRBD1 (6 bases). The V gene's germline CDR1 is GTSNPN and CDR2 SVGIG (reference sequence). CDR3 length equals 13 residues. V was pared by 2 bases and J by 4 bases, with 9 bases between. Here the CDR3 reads CAWSPGQNQPQHF. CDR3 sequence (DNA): TGTGCCTGGAGTCCTGGACAGAATCAGCCCCAGCATTTT.

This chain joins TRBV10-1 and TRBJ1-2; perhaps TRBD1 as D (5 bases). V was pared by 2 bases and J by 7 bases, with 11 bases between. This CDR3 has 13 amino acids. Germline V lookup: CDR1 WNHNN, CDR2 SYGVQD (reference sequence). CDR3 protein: CASSETAGTGYTF. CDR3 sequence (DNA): TGCGCCAGCAGTGAGACCGCGGGGACTGGCTACACCTTC.

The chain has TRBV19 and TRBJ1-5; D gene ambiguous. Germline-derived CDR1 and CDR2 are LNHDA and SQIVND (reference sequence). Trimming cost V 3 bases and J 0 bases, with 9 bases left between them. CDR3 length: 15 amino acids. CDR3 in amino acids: CASSIYGNSNQPQHF. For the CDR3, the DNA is TGTGCCAGTAGTATCTACGGGAATAGCAATCAGCCCCAGCATTTT.

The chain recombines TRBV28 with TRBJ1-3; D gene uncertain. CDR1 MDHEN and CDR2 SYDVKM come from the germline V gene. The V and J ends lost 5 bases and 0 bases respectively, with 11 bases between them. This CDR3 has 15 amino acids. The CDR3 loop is CASSKSSFSGNTIYF. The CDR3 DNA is TGTGCCAGCAGTAAGTCGAGTTTCTCTGGAAACACCATATATTTT.

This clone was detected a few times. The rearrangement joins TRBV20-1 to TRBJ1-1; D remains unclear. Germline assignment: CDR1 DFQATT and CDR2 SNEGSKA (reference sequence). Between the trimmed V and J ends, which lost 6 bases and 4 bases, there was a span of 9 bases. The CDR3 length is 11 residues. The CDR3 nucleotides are TGCAGTGCCACTGACGGCACTGAAGCTTTCTTT. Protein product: CSATDGTEAFF.

CDR3 loop: CASSLGGQGVEKLFF. In DNA form, the CDR3 reads TGTGCCAGCAGCTTAGGGGGACAGGGGGTTGAAAAACTGTTTTTT. The V gene is TRBV7-9, the J gene TRBJ1-4; 11 nucleotides line up with TRBD1. Germline V gene sequence: CDR1 SEHNR, CDR2 FQNEAQ (reference sequence). J was trimmed by 7 bases and V by 1 base; bases with no gene match: 2. CDR3 length: 15 residues.

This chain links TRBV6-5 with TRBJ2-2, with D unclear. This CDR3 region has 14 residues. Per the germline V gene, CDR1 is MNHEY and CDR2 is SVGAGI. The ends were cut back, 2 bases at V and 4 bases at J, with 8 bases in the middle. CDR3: CASSYGSGTGELFF. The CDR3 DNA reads TGTGCCAGCAGTTACGGGTCGGGCACCGGGGAGCTGTTTTTT.

CDR3 sequence reads: CASSTGQGGEKLFF. CDR3 DNA: TGTGCCAGCAGTACCGGACAGGGAGGGGAAAAACTGTTTTTT. The rearrangement joins TRBV6-1 to TRBJ1-4; the match to TRBD1 covers 8 bases. In germline, CDR1 is MNHNS, CDR2 SASEGT. CDR3 size: 14 residues. The junction had 7 bases not matched to a gene; V was cut back by 5 bases and J by 8 bases.

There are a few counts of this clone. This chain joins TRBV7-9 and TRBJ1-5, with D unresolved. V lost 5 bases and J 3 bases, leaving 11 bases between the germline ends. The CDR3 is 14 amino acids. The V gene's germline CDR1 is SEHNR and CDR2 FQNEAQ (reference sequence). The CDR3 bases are TGTGCCAGCAGCCCCTTCGGGGTCAATCAGCCCCAGCATTTT. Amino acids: CASSPFGVNQPQHF.

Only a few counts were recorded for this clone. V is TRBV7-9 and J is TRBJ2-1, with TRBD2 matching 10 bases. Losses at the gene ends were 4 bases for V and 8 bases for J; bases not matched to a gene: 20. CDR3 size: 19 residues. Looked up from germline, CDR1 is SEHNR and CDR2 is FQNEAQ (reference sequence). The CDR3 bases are TGTGCCAGCAGCTATAGGGCCAGGGGAAAGCGGGAGGGCAACTATGAGCAGTTCTTC. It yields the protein CASSYRARGKREGNYEQFF.

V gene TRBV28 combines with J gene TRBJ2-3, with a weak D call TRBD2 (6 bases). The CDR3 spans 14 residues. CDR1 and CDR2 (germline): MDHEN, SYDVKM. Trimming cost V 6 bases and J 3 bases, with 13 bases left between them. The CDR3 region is CASRTGEGTDTQYF. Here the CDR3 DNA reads TGTGCCAGCAGAACGGGAGAGGGAACAGATACGCAGTATTTT.

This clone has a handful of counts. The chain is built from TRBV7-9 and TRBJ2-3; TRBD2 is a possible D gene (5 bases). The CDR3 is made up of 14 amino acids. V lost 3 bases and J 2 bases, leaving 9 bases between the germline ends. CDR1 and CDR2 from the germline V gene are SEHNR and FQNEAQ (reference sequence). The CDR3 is CASSLERYTDTQYF. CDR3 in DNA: TGTGCCAGCAGCTTGGAGCGGTACACAGATACGCAGTATTTT. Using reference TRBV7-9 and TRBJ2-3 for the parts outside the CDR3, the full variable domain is DTGVSQNPRHKITKRGQNVTFRCDPISEHNRLYWYRQTLGQGPEFLTYFQNEAQLEKSRLLSDRFSAERPKGSFSTLEIQRTEQGDSAMYLCASSLERYTDTQYFGPGTRLTVL.

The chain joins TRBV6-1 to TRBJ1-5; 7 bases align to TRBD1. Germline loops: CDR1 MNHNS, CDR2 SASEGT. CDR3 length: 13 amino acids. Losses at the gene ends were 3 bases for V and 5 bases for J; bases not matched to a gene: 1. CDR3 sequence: CASSDDRDQPQHF. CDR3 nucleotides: TGTGCCAGCAGTGACGACAGGGATCAGCCCCAGCATTTT.

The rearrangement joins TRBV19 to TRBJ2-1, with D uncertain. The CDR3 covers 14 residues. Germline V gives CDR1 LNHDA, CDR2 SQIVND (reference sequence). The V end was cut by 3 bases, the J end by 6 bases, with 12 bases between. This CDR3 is CASSIPDGRNEQFF. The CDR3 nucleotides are TGTGCCAGTAGTATCCCGGACGGACGCAATGAGCAGTTCTTC. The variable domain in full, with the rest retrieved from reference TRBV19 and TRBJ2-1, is DGGITQSPKYLFRKEGQNVTLSCEQNLNHDAMYWYRQDPGQGLRLIYYSQIVNDFQKGDIAEGYSVSREKKESFPLTVTSAQKNPTAFYLCASSIPDGRNEQFFGPGTRLTVL.

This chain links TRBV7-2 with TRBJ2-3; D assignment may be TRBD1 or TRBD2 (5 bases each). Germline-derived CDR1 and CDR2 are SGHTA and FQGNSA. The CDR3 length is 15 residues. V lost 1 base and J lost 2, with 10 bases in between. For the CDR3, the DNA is TGTGCCAGCAGCTTAGGGGGCGGGTACACAGATACGCAGTATTTT. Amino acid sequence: CASSLGGGYTDTQYF.

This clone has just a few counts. CDR3 nucleotides: TGTGCCAGCAGTGAGATTTATCGGCAGCCCCAGCATTTT. This codes for CASSEIYRQPQHF. The chain uses TRBV6-1 and TRBJ1-5, with D uncertain. Looked up from germline, CDR1 is MNHNS and CDR2 is SASEGT. V was shortened by 3 bases and J by 7 bases, with 10 bases between the two germline ends. CDR3 length equals 13 residues.

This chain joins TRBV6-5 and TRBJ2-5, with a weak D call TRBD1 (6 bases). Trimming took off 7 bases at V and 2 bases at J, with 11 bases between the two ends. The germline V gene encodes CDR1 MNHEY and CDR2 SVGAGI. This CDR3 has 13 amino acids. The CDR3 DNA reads TGTGCCAGCACCGAAACAGGGCAAGAGACCCAGTACTTC. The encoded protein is CASTETGQETQYF.

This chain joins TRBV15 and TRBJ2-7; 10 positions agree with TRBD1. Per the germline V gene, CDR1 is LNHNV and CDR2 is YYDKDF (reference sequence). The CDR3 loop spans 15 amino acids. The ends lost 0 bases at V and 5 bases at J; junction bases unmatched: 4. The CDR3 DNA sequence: TGTGCCACCAGCAGAGAAGGACAGGGGGGGGACGAGCAGTACTTC. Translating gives CATSREGQGGDEQYF.

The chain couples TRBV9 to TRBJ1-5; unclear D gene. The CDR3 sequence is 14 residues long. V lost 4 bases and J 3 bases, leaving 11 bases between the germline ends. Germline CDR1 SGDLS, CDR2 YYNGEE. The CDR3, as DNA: TGTGCCAGCAGCTCCGGAGAAACCAATCAGCCCCAGCATTTT. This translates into CASSSGETNQPQHF.

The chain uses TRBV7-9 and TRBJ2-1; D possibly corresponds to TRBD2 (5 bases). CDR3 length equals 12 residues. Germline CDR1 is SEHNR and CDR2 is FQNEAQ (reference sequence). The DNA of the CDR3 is TGTGTTTCCAGCGACTACTACAATGAGCAGTTCTTC. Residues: CVSSDYYNEQFF.

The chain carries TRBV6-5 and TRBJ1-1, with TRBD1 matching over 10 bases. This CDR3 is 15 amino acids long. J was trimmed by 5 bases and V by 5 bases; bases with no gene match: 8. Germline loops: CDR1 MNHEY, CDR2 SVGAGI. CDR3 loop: CASSSLGTGATEAFF. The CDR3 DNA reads TGTGCCAGCAGTAGCTTGGGGACAGGGGCAACTGAAGCTTTCTTT.

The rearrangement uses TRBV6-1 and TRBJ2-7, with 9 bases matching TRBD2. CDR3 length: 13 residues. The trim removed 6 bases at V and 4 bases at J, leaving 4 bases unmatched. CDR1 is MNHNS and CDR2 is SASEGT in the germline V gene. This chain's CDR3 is CASRGLARYEQYF. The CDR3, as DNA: TGTGCCAGCAGGGGACTAGCCCGATACGAGCAGTACTTC.

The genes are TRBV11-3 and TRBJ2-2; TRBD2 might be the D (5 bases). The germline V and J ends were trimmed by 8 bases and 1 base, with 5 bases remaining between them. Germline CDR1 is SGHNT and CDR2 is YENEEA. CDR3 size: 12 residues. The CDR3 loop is CASRGNTGELFF. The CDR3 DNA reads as TGTGCCAGCCGGGGGAACACCGGGGAGCTGTTTTTT.